The 6 T cell receptor beta chains presented below share a single source sample, sequenced in a study of blood T cells in healthy people across ages. PCR was performed a second time for about 7 to 12 cycles using a sample-barcoded 5' primer and a J-beta primer mix. MiXCR was run by TCRdb on the 5' RACE reads, yielding one entry per CDR3 protein. The sample has over 600,000 distinct CDR3 sequences, roughly 56% seen once. The specimen sequenced was blood. These receptors were taken from a man in his forties in good health.

The J gene is TRBJ1-5, the V gene TRBV5-1, with D unresolved. CDR1 and CDR2 from the germline V gene are SGHRS and YFSETQ. V shed 4 bases and J shed 5 bases, with 16 bases lying between them. The CDR3 extends over 15 amino acids. The CDR3 DNA follows: TGCGCCAGCAGCCTTTTCGGTTATCGGGATCAGCCCCAGCATTTT. Its protein product is CASSLFGYRDQPQHF.

This sequence joins TRBV28 and TRBJ2-2; unclear D gene. The CDR3 runs 10 residues. CDR1 MDHEN and CDR2 SYDVKM come from the germline V gene. V lost 7 bases to trimming and J lost 5 bases, with 2 bases between them. Written as DNA, the CDR3 is TGTGCCAGCAAAACCGGGGAGCTGTTTTTT. Protein product: CASKTGELFF.

V usage is TRBV9 and J usage is TRBJ2-2, with D perhaps TRBD1 (7 bases). This CDR3 contains 15 residues. CDR1 and CDR2 from the germline V gene are SGDLS and YYNGEE. V was pared by 3 bases and J by 3 bases, with 12 bases between. CDR3 protein: CASSAGDRDTGELFF. The CDR3 DNA sequence: TGTGCCAGCAGCGCGGGGGACAGAGACACCGGGGAGCTGTTTTTT. Combining the CDR3 with reference TRBV9 and TRBJ2-2 gives the whole variable domain DSGVTQTPKHLITATGQRVTLRCSPRSGDLSVYWYQQSLDQGLQFLIQYYNGEERAKGNILERFSAQQFPDLHSELNLSSLELGDSALYFCASSAGDRDTGELFFGEGSRLTVL.

This clonotype turned up a few times. The chain employs TRBV6-6 and TRBJ2-5; D might be TRBD2 (6 bases). The CDR3 extends over 16 amino acids. Trimming shortened V by 3 bases and J by 3 bases, and 17 bases separated the two germline ends. Germline V lookup: CDR1 MNHNY, CDR2 SVGAGI (reference sequence). Written as DNA, the CDR3 is TGTGCCAGCAGTTATGACCTTGGCGGGATTAAAGAGACCCAGTACTTC. Translated, it gives CASSYDLGGIKETQYF.

In this sample, this clonotype turned up a few times. V is TRBV27 and J is TRBJ1-1; possibly TRBD1 for D (5 bases). Germline assignment: CDR1 MNHEY and CDR2 SMNVEV (reference sequence). CDR3 length equals 14 residues. The V end lost 3 bases, the J end lost 2 bases, and 10 bases lay between the germline ends. CDR3 loop: CASSLGQPNTEAFF. The DNA for the CDR3 is TGTGCCAGCAGTTTGGGGCAACCCAACACTGAAGCTTTCTTT.

The chain couples TRBV7-9 to TRBJ2-7; D gene unclear. Germline CDR1 SEHNR, CDR2 FQNEAQ (reference sequence). The CDR3 contains 14 residues. The germline V and J ends were trimmed by 4 bases and 2 bases, with 12 bases remaining between them. The CDR3 nucleotides read TGTGCCAGCAGCTATCAAGCGAGCCCCTACGAGCAGTACTTC. It yields the protein CASSYQASPYEQYF.